Following are 9 T cell receptor beta chains from one sample sequenced in a study of blood T cell repertoires in COVID-19. Clones were sequenced by immunoSEQ multiplex PCR, and TCRdb holds only the in-frame ones, with some missing. The data hold some 300,000 clones, with approximately 86% observed a single time. Sequencing was carried out using peripheral blood. These receptors were taken from a woman in her seventies with COVID-19, enrolled during active disease.

V is TRBV10-2 and J is TRBJ2-7, with TRBD2 matching over 11 bases. With 6 bases clipped from V and 4 bases from J, the junction kept 5 bases outside the gene matches. The length of the CDR3 is 14 residues. Germline-derived CDR1 and CDR2 are WSHSY and SAAADI. CDR3 sequence: CASSVAGGPYEQYF. In DNA, the CDR3 is TGCGCCAGCAGCGTAGCGGGGGGGCCTTACGAGCAGTACTTC.

The chain couples TRBV5-6 to TRBJ2-7, with TRBD1 as a possible D gene (6 bases). CDR1 SGHDT and CDR2 YYEEEE come from the germline V gene. The CDR3 consists of 14 residues. V lost 0 bases and J lost 3, with 10 bases in between. This CDR3 is CASSLAGQIYEQYF. The CDR3 DNA is TGTGCCAGCAGCTTGGCGGGACAAATCTACGAGCAGTACTTC.

This rearrangement joins TRBV28 to TRBJ1-2, with D tentatively TRBD1 (5 bases). CDR1 is MDHEN, CDR2 SYDVKM, per germline. The length of the CDR3 is 17 residues. Trimming cost V 7 bases and J 7 bases, with 28 bases left between them. The CDR3 loop is CASTSRGTDIISVGYTF. For the CDR3, the DNA is TGTGCCAGCACCTCTCGTGGAACGGACATCATATCGGTTGGCTACACCTTC.

The gene calls are TRBV6-5 and TRBJ2-7, with 9 positions matching TRBD2. The V and J ends lost 5 bases and 1 base, in that order; junction bases with no gene match: 3. The CDR3 spans 14 residues. Germline assignment: CDR1 MNHEY and CDR2 SVGAGI. This chain's CDR3 is CASSLLAGSYEQYF. CDR3 DNA sequence: TGTGCCAGCAGTCTTCTAGCGGGGTCCTACGAGCAGTACTTC.

This clone has a handful of counts. The chain is built from TRBV7-2 and TRBJ2-3; 8 bases agree with TRBD1. The germline V gene has CDR1 SGHTA and CDR2 FQGNSA. V lost 6 bases, J lost 4 bases, and 3 bases stayed unmatched. CDR3 length: 13 residues. CDR3 sequence (DNA): TGTGCCAGCAGACCAGGGGGCGCAGATACGCAGTATTTT. Its protein is CASRPGGADTQYF. Using reference TRBV7-2 and TRBJ2-3 for the parts outside the CDR3, the full variable domain is GAGVSQSPSNKVTEKGKDVELRCDPISGHTALYWYRQSLGQGLEFLIYFQGNSAPDKSGLPSDRFSAERTGGSVSTLTIQRTQQEDSAVYLCASRPGGADTQYFGPGTRLTVL.

The gene calls are TRBV5-1 and TRBJ1-2; tentatively, D is TRBD1 (5 bases). This CDR3 spans 14 amino acids. Germline values: CDR1 SGHRS, CDR2 YFSETQ. Trimming left V 0 bases short and J 0 bases short, with 6 bases between. CDR3 sequence reads: CASSLEQANYGYTF. CDR3 in DNA: TGCGCCAGCAGCTTGGAACAGGCTAACTATGGCTACACCTTC. Combining the CDR3 with reference TRBV5-1 and TRBJ1-2 gives the whole variable domain KAGVTQTPRYLIKTRGQQVTLSCSPISGHRSVSWYQQTPGQGLQFLFEYFSETQRNKGNFPGRFSGRQFSNSRSEMNVSTLELGDSALYLCASSLEQANYGYTFGSGTRLTVV.

The genes are TRBV19 and TRBJ2-1, with a weak D call TRBD2 (5 bases). This CDR3 region has 14 residues. Germline CDR1 and CDR2: LNHDA and SQIVND (reference sequence). Trimming took 1 base from V and 7 from J, leaving 11 bases between them. The CDR3 nucleotides read TGTGCCAGTAGTATAGTTGAGAGGAGGAATGAGCAGTTCTTC. Translating gives CASSIVERRNEQFF. The variable domain in full, completed from reference TRBV19 and TRBJ2-1, reads DGGITQSPKYLFRKEGQNVTLSCEQNLNHDAMYWYRQDPGQGLRLIYYSQIVNDFQKGDIAEGYSVSREKKESFPLTVTSAQKNPTAFYLCASSIVERRNEQFFGPGTRLTVL.

The genes are TRBV7-2 and TRBJ2-7; D might be TRBD2 (6 bases). Per the germline V gene, CDR1 is SGHTA and CDR2 is FQGNSA. This CDR3 region has 15 residues. V dropped 5 bases and J dropped 9 bases, with 23 bases sitting between them. The DNA for the CDR3 is TGTGCCAGCAGCCTCATTTCACTAGCCCCTGAGGGGCAGTACTTC. Amino acids: CASSLISLAPEGQYF. Full variable domain (rest looked up from reference TRBV7-2 and TRBJ2-7): GAGVSQSPSNKVTEKGKDVELRCDPISGHTALYWYRQSLGQGLEFLIYFQGNSAPDKSGLPSDRFSAERTGGSVSTLTIQRTQQEDSAVYLCASSLISLAPEGQYFGPGTRLTVT.

The table lists this clone with a count of one. J is TRBJ2-5 and V is TRBV5-1; 8 bases match TRBD1. Germline trimming cut 6 bases from V and 5 bases from J; bases unmatched to any gene: 9. The CDR3 runs to 14 residues. The germline gives CDR1 SGHRS, CDR2 YFSETQ. The CDR3 is CASTTTGVEETQYF. Written as DNA, the CDR3 is TGCGCCAGCACTACGACAGGGGTAGAGGAGACCCAGTACTTC.